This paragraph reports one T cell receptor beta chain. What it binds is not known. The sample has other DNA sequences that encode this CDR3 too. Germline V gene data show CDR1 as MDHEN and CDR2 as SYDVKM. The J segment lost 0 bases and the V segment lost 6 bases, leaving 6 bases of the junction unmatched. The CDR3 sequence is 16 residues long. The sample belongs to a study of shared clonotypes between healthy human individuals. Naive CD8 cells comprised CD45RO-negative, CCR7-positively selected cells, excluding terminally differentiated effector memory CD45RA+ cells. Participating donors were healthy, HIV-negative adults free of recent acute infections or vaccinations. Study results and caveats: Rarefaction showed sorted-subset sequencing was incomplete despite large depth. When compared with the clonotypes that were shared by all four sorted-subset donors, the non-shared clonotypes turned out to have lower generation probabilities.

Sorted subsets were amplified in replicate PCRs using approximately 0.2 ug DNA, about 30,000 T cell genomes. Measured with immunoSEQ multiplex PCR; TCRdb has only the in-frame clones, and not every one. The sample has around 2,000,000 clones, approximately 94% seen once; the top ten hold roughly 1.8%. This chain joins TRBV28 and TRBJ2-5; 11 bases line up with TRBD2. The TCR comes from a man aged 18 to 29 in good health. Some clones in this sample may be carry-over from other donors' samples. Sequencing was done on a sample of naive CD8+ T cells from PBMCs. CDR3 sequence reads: CASSLRLAGYQETQYF. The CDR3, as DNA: TGTGCCAGCAGCCTTAGACTAGCGGGGTACCAAGAGACCCAGTACTTC.